This T cell receptor beta chain was sequenced during a study of CD8 T cells in Susac syndrome. After extraction with the RNeasy kit, about 0.45 to 1 ug of the RNA was reverse transcribed using random hexamers. The CDR3 of TCR beta was amplified by immunoSEQ multiplex PCR across 54 Vbeta and 13 Jbeta. TCRdb ran MiXCR on the immunoSEQ multiplex PCR reads and lists one entry per CDR3 protein. The sample holds almost 450,000 distinct CDR3 sequences, more than 70% seen once. Sequencing targeted TCR beta in blood CD8+ and CD4+ T cells. The multiple sclerosis controls consisted of treatment-naive patients with relapsing-remitting disease, either stable or active. While CD8+ and CD4+ T cells were isolated negatively, TEMRA cells were enriched by FACS. This clonotype was counted a single time. The CDR3 contains 16 residues. Losses at the gene ends were 1 base for V and 1 base for J; bases not matched to a gene: 5. From germline, CDR1 is SEHNR and CDR2 FQNEAQ (reference sequence).

Sample: CD8+ T cells from PBMCs. This receptor was obtained from a human donor with multiple sclerosis. The chain is built from TRBV7-9 and TRBJ1-1, with 8 bases that match TRBD1. The CDR3 bases are TGTGCCAGCAGCTTAGTGGACAGGGCCACGAACACTGAAGCTTTCTTT. Amino acids: CASSLVDRATNTEAFF.